Listed below are T cell receptor beta chains from one sample, sequenced in a study of regulatory T cells in long-lasting Graves disease. TCRdb passed the multiplex PCR reads through MiXCR, listing each CDR3 protein once. This sample yields approximately 350,000 distinct CDR3 sequences, of which 15% to 20% are seen a single time; 25% to 30% belongs to the top ten. These data also featured in a second study, about T cells in Graves' hyperthyroidism and ophthalmopathy.

The source material was peripheral blood mononuclear cells (PBMCs), sampled at new diagnosis, from a patient treated with antithyroid drugs. The receptor source for this set is a man aged 40-49 years with Graves disease. CDR3s leave out the opening cysteine and the closing phenylalanine or tryptophan. D genes are given only for firm matches.

V	D	J	CDR3
TRBV4-3	NA	TRBJ1-4	ASSPRQETNEKLF
TRBV2	TRBD2	TRBJ2-3	ASTSNIAGGAVDTQY
TRBV28	NA	TRBJ2-5	ASSLLTGRETQY
TRBV12-3/TRBV12-4	NA	TRBJ1-5	ASSSRGLTGIQPQH
TRBV18	TRBD1	TRBJ2-5	ASSQQTGFQETQY
TRBV18	NA	TRBJ2-7	ASSPRDFMPNEQY
TRBV6-2/TRBV6-3	TRBD2	TRBJ2-1	ASNLAGLIYNEQF
TRBV7-9	TRBD2	TRBJ2-7	AASKLATYEQY
TRBV30	NA	TRBJ2-1	AWSGRTIQF
TRBV29-1	NA	TRBJ2-5	SVERETQY
TRBV6-9	NA	TRBJ1-2	ASSLMGATVFNYGYT
TRBV5-1	NA	TRBJ1-5	ASRENSNQPQH
TRBV16	NA	TRBJ1-5	ASSPRSSNQPQH
TRBV9	NA	TRBJ2-5	ASSVAGTKQETQY
TRBV9	TRBD1	TRBJ1-4	ASSVKGQAANEKLF
TRBV5-1	NA	TRBJ2-6	ASSLGERLSGANVLT
TRBV6-5	TRBD2	TRBJ2-2	ASSYSRLAFGELF
TRBV28	NA	TRBJ2-3	VSTGPHTDTQY
TRBV28	NA	TRBJ1-4	ASSPGQMREKLF
TRBV6-1	NA	TRBJ1-2	ASSEGENYGYT
TRBV28	NA	TRBJ1-6	ASSPPGSPLH
TRBV5-1	NA	NA	ASSFSWETNEQY
TRBV18	NA	TRBJ2-3	ASSPKGSSFTDTQY
TRBV28	NA	TRBJ1-5	ASSFSLFRQVGMPQH
TRBV7-9	TRBD2	TRBJ2-1	ASSSPRGAAYNEQF
TRBV6-2/TRBV6-3	NA	TRBJ2-2	ASSFELHHRNTGELF
TRBV11-2	TRBD1	TRBJ2-2	ASSFTRGRGTGELF
TRBV19	TRBD1	TRBJ2-5	ASSIVTGGETAQY
TRBV7-9	NA	TRBJ2-5	ASSFWEETQY
TRBV6-9	TRBD1	TRBJ2-2	ASSYTFRDRGANTGELF
TRBV27	TRBD2	TRBJ2-4	ASSLGPRLAGGAKNIQY
TRBV2	TRBD1	TRBJ1-5	ATSAGGGNQPQH
TRBV18	NA	TRBJ2-7	ASSAPGTIEQY
TRBV7-9	NA	TRBJ1-4	ASSPRIDGTINEKLF
TRBV7-9	TRBD1	TRBJ2-1	ASSPRGPSYNEQF